The 27 T cell receptor beta chains reported below all come from one sample, sequenced in a study of Ad26.COV2.S vaccination and SARS-CoV-2 variants (dated by TCRdb to the early 2020s). The time point label, read with the paper, signifies: individuals recovered from natural SARS-CoV-2 infection. Libraries came from the immunoSEQ multiplex PCR assay. In its TCRdb copy, this immuneACCESS table keeps in-frame sequences only and misses some clones. Where compared with another copy, unresolved V genes explain less than half of these, and the others have no known cause. The sample table lists 300,000 to 400,000 clones, under 95% of them with a count of one. 3% to 5% of the sample lies in the top ten. The sample consisted of peripheral blood, taken after recovery from COVID-19. All receptors derive from a human donor who had recovered from COVID-19.

The chain joins TRBV24-1 to TRBJ2-5; D is possibly TRBD1 or TRBD2 (5 bases each). The CDR3 spans 12 residues. V was trimmed by 3 bases and J by 5 bases, leaving 6 bases between them. Germline CDR1 and CDR2: KGHDR and SFDVKD. CDR3 residues: CATSDEGETQYF. The CDR3 DNA sequence: TGTGCCACCAGTGATGAGGGGGAGACCCAGTACTTC.

The rearrangement links TRBV27 to TRBJ2-3; D gene uncertain. This CDR3 region has 15 residues. Deletions cut 0 bases from V and 5 bases from J, with 12 bases between. Germline V gene sequence: CDR1 MNHEY, CDR2 SMNVEV (reference sequence). CDR3 in amino acids: CASSLSIPVGDTQYF. Written as DNA, the CDR3 is TGTGCCAGCAGTTTATCGATACCAGTTGGAGATACGCAGTATTTT.

The chain combines TRBV6-5 with TRBJ1-4; 7 nucleotides align to TRBD1. V shed 8 bases, J shed 3 bases, and the junction held 6 bases outside the gene matches. This CDR3 comprises 14 residues. Germline CDR1 MNHEY, CDR2 SVGAGI. CDR3 amino acids: CASGDRVANEKLFF. The CDR3 nucleotides are TGTGCCAGCGGAGACAGGGTCGCTAATGAAAAACTGTTTTTT.

This clone was detected once. The chain employs TRBV6-5 and TRBJ1-5, with D unresolved. The CDR3 consists of 14 residues. The germline gives CDR1 MNHEY, CDR2 SVGAGI. V was shortened by 5 bases and J by 0 bases, with 8 bases between the two germline ends. The CDR3, as DNA: TGTGCCAGCAGTCCGGTTCATAGCAATCAGCCCCAGCATTTT. This codes for CASSPVHSNQPQHF.

V and J are TRBV15 and TRBJ2-3, with D perhaps TRBD2 (6 bases). CDR1 LNHNV and CDR2 YYDKDF come from the germline V gene (reference sequence). Trimming took off 0 bases at V and 6 bases at J, with 19 bases between the two ends. The CDR3 is 17 amino acids. The CDR3 DNA reads as TGTGCCACCAGCAGAGATGCTTTGGGGGGTATTTGGGATACGCAGTATTTT. Translated: CATSRDALGGIWDTQYF.

This CDR3 is CASTRTTTSGNTIYF. CDR3 coding DNA: TGTGCCAGCACCCGGACAACTACCTCTGGAAACACCATATATTTT. The chain is built from TRBV7-8 and TRBJ1-3; possibly TRBD1 for D (5 bases). The CDR3 consists of 15 residues. V gave up 7 bases and J gave up 0 bases, with 13 bases separating them. Germline loops: CDR1 SGHVS, CDR2 FQNEAQ.

This sequence joins TRBV5-1 and TRBJ1-5; tentative D call: TRBD1 (5 bases). The CDR3 is 14 residues long. Germline V gene lookup returns CDR1 SGHRS and CDR2 YFSETQ. V lost 4 bases, J lost 3 bases, and 11 bases lay in between. This CDR3 is CASSERGPNQPQHF. The CDR3 region has the DNA TGCGCCAGCAGCGAAAGGGGTCCCAATCAGCCCCAGCATTTT.

V gene TRBV4-1 combines with J gene TRBJ1-4, with no clear D. Looked up from germline, CDR1 is MGHRA and CDR2 is YSYEKL. The CDR3 loop spans 13 amino acids. The germline V and J ends were trimmed by 6 bases and 7 bases, with 12 bases remaining between them. The CDR3 is CASSHYVAEKLFF. The CDR3 DNA is TGCGCCAGCAGTCATTATGTGGCTGAAAAACTGTTTTTT.

The chain couples TRBV12-3 or TRBV12-4 to TRBJ1-5; maybe TRBD1 (5 bases). The V gene lost 6 bases and the J gene lost 3 bases, with 9 bases spanning the gap. The length of the CDR3 is 13 residues. CDR3 in DNA: TGTGCCAGCAGCGGACACCTCAATCAGCCCCAGCATTTT. It yields the protein CASSGHLNQPQHF.

The chain is built from TRBV9 and TRBJ1-2; no clear D. The V gene lost 0 bases and the J gene lost 2 bases, with 8 bases spanning the gap. The CDR3 is made up of 14 amino acids. Germline V gene lookup returns CDR1 SGDLS and CDR2 YYNGEE. The CDR3: CASSVEEGNYGYTF. The CDR3 DNA sequence: TGTGCCAGCAGCGTAGAGGAGGGAAACTATGGCTACACCTTC.

The chain has TRBV6-5 and TRBJ1-2; possibly TRBD1 for D (6 bases). V was pared by 6 bases and J by 7 bases, with 15 bases between. There are 13 residues in the CDR3. From germline, CDR1 is MNHEY and CDR2 SVGAGI. In nucleotides, the CDR3 is TGTGCCAGCAGCTCCACAGGGATTTCTGGCTACACCTTC. Residues: CASSSTGISGYTF.

The chain uses TRBV6-5 and TRBJ1-3; D is ambiguous. Trimming left V 4 bases short and J 1 base short, with 11 bases between. Per the germline V gene, CDR1 is MNHEY and CDR2 is SVGAGI. The CDR3 covers 15 residues. The DNA of the CDR3 is TGTGCCAGCAGTTCCACTCATGCATCTGGAAACACCATATATTTT. This translates into CASSSTHASGNTIYF.

The chain joins TRBV5-8 to TRBJ1-4; the D is unclear. Germline values: CDR1 SGHTS, CDR2 YDEGEE. V lost 4 bases, J lost 7 bases, and 17 bases lay in between. This CDR3 region has 15 residues. The CDR3 DNA is TGTGCCAGCAGCCCCGGCGAGGCGGGTGGTGAAAAACTGTTTTTT. Residues: CASSPGEAGGEKLFF. The complete variable domain, with remaining parts taken from reference TRBV5-8 and TRBJ1-4, reads EAGVTQSPTHLIKTRGQQATLRCSPISGHTSVYWYQQALGLGLQFLLWYDEGEERNRGNFPPRFSGRQFPNYSSELNVNALELEDSALYLCASSPGEAGGEKLFFGSGTQLSVL.

This chain uses TRBV20-1 with TRBJ1-1; a weak D match, TRBD1 (6 bases). CDR3 length equals 11 residues. V shed 4 bases and J shed 4 bases, with 7 bases lying between them. CDR1 and CDR2 from the germline V gene are DFQATT and SNEGSKA (reference sequence). The CDR3 coding sequence is TGCAGTGCTATCAGGGGCACTGAAGCTTTCTTT. Amino acid sequence: CSAIRGTEAFF.

The gene calls are TRBV6-5 and TRBJ2-4, with 13 bases that match TRBD2. CDR1 and CDR2 (germline): MNHEY, SVGAGI. V shed 6 bases, J shed 8 bases, and the junction held 4 bases outside the gene matches. The CDR3 totals 14 residues. CDR3 sequence reads: CASRETSGRYIQYF. The CDR3 DNA follows: TGTGCCAGCAGGGAGACTAGCGGGAGGTACATTCAGTACTTC.

The chain recombines TRBV20-1 with TRBJ2-7; D call uncertain. The CDR3 totals 13 residues. The V and J ends lost 3 bases and 2 bases respectively, with 11 bases between them. Germline CDR1 reads DFQATT; CDR2 reads SNEGSKA (reference sequence). The CDR3 sequence: CSASKTLAYEQYF. Here the CDR3 DNA reads TGCAGTGCTAGTAAGACACTGGCCTACGAGCAGTACTTC.

The V call is TRBV3-1 (or the pseudogene TRBV3-2), the J call TRBJ2-3; D is possibly TRBD2 (6 bases). Germline CDR1 and CDR2: LGHDT and YNNKEL (reference sequence). Trimming stripped 1 base from V and 2 bases from J, with 10 bases between. The CDR3 consists of 15 residues. The CDR3 DNA sequence: TGTGCCAGCAGCCAAGGGGGACTCCACACAGATACGCAGTATTTT. This codes for CASSQGGLHTDTQYF.

The rearrangement joins TRBV4-1 to TRBJ2-1, with 7 nucleotides matching TRBD2. V dropped 2 bases and J dropped 4; count of bases not matched to a gene: 11. The CDR3 consists of 17 residues. The V gene's germline CDR1 is MGHRA and CDR2 YSYEKL. The CDR3 region is CASSQTSVTPGYNEQFF. CDR3 coding DNA: TGCGCCAGCAGCCAAACTAGCGTTACCCCAGGATACAATGAGCAGTTCTTC.

The chain is built from TRBV3-1 (or the pseudogene TRBV3-2) and TRBJ1-2; D might be TRBD1 (5 bases). The CDR3 has 13 residues. With 7 bases removed from V and 7 bases from J, the gap between germline ends came to 16 bases. Germline V CDR1 and CDR2: LGHDT, YNNKEL (reference sequence). For the CDR3, the DNA is TGTGCCAGCACCACCGGGACCGGGTTTGGCTACACCTTC. Protein product: CASTTGTGFGYTF.

The chain has TRBV4-3 and TRBJ1-6; possibly TRBD1 for D (5 bases). The CDR3 is made up of 15 amino acids. Germline V gene data show CDR1 as LGHNA and CDR2 as YSLEER. V shed 4 bases and J shed 5 bases, with 12 bases lying between them. For the CDR3, the DNA is TGCGCCAGCAGCCTCGGACACTCAGATAATTCACCCCTCCACTTT. This codes for CASSLGHSDNSPLHF.

This clone was seen only a few times. This chain connects TRBV7-2 to TRBJ2-7, with D tentatively TRBD2 (6 bases). V was pared by 5 bases and J by 2 bases, with 13 bases between. The germline gives CDR1 SGHTA, CDR2 FQGNSA. This CDR3 is 14 amino acids long. The chain's CDR3 is CASSPGGGAYEQYF. CDR3 DNA sequence: TGTGCCAGCAGCCCGGGTGGAGGGGCCTACGAGCAGTACTTC.

This clone turned up a few times. The chain carries TRBV12-5 and TRBJ1-5; a possible D gene is TRBD1 (5 bases). The CDR3 contains 16 residues. Germline-derived CDR1 and CDR2 are LGHNT and FRNRAP. V gave up 0 bases and J gave up 5 bases, with 14 bases separating them. The CDR3 region has the DNA TGTGCTAGTGGTTTGGTAGTGGGTCAGGGCTATCAGCCCCAGCATTTT. It is translated as CASGLVVGQGYQPQHF.

The chain uses TRBV6-5 and TRBJ2-1; D gene uncertain. V lost 6 bases, J lost 6 bases, and 6 bases lay in between. Looked up from germline, CDR1 is MNHEY and CDR2 is SVGAGI. The CDR3 spans 11 residues. CDR3 coding DNA: TGTGCCAGCAGCCAGATCAATGAGCAGTTCTTC. Amino acid sequence: CASSQINEQFF.

The J gene is TRBJ1-6, the V gene TRBV10-1; D remains ambiguous. This CDR3 region has 14 residues. CDR1 is WNHNN, CDR2 SYGVQD, per germline (reference sequence). The V and J ends lost 3 bases and 7 bases respectively, with 10 bases between them. The CDR3 loop reads CASSDSAKNSPLHF. Written as DNA, the CDR3 is TGCGCCAGCAGTGACAGTGCCAAGAATTCACCCCTCCACTTT.

This chain joins TRBV11-2 and TRBJ2-7, with D unclear. Germline V gene data show CDR1 as SGHAT and CDR2 as FQNNGV. This CDR3 has 12 residues. Trimming pared 5 bases from V and 4 bases from J, leaving 9 bases between. The CDR3 coding sequence is TGTGCCAGCAGCATGGACCCATACGAGCAGTACTTC. Its protein product is CASSMDPYEQYF.

The CDR3 protein is CASSLATGRGTYEQYF. The CDR3 coding sequence is TGTGCCAGCAGCTTAGCTACAGGGCGGGGAACCTACGAGCAGTACTTC. The rearrangement joins TRBV11-1 to TRBJ2-7; D may be TRBD1 or TRBD2 (6 bases each). The CDR3 has 16 amino acids. V lost 0 bases and J lost 2, with 14 bases in between. CDR1 and CDR2 from the germline V gene are SGHAT and FQDESV (reference sequence). Variable domain in full (rest from reference TRBV11-1 and TRBJ2-7): EAEVAQSPRYKITEKSQAVAFWCDPISGHATLYWYRQILGQGPELLVQFQDESVVDDSQLPKDRFSAERLKGVDSTLKIQPAELGDSAMYLCASSLATGRGTYEQYFGPGTRLTVT.

The chain has TRBV6-5 and TRBJ2-1; no clear D. The V gene lost 8 bases and the J gene lost 0 bases, with 5 bases spanning the gap. The CDR3 length is 12 residues. Per germline, CDR1 MNHEY and CDR2 SVGAGI. The CDR3 coding sequence is TGTGCCAGCTTCCGCTCCTACAATGAGCAGTTCTTC. Its translation: CASFRSYNEQFF.